Shown below are 7 T cell receptor beta chains from a single sample sequenced in a study of technical replicates of blood from a few donors. TCRdb's table, derived via immunoSEQ multiplex PCR, lists solely in-frame clones and lacks some. This table holds around 50,000 clones, about 96% found once. Input material: T cells isolated from PBMCs. The receptors derive from a human donor in good health.

The chain links TRBV5-1 to TRBJ1-1; tentatively, D is TRBD1 (6 bases). Germline assignment: CDR1 SGHRS and CDR2 YFSETQ. V dropped 6 bases and J dropped 2 bases, with 17 bases sitting between them. The CDR3 loop spans 15 amino acids. This chain's CDR3 is CASKDRPYSNTEAFF. The CDR3 bases are TGCGCCAGCAAGGACAGACCCTATAGCAACACTGAAGCTTTCTTT. Full variable domain (outside the CDR3, taken from reference TRBV5-1 and TRBJ1-1): KAGVTQTPRYLIKTRGQQVTLSCSPISGHRSVSWYQQTPGQGLQFLFEYFSETQRNKGNFPGRFSGRQFSNSRSEMNVSTLELGDSALYLCASKDRPYSNTEAFFGQGTRLTVV.

V and J are TRBV10-3 and TRBJ1-1; weak D call: TRBD1 (6 bases). The CDR3 is 13 amino acids. V gave up 7 bases and J gave up 0 bases, with 9 bases separating them. Germline V gene sequence: CDR1 ENHRY, CDR2 SYGVKD. CDR3 coding DNA: TGTGCCATCACCAGGACAGTGAACACTGAAGCTTTCTTT. It yields the protein CAITRTVNTEAFF.

This sequence joins TRBV25-1 and TRBJ2-1, with 7 bases matching TRBD2. The V segment lost 3 bases and the J segment 6 bases; nucleotides outside the gene matches: 8. Germline CDR1 MGHDK, CDR2 SYGVNS. This CDR3 spans 15 amino acids. The CDR3 loop reads CASSDLGGNINEQFF. The CDR3 nucleotides are TGTGCCAGCAGTGATCTGGGAGGGAACATCAATGAGCAGTTCTTC.

The chain is built from TRBV5-1 and TRBJ1-4; tentatively, D is TRBD1 (5 bases). The CDR3 is 14 amino acids. Germline CDR1 reads SGHRS; CDR2 reads YFSETQ. V was trimmed by 1 base and J by 1 base, leaving 5 bases between them. The CDR3 reads CASSLTGTNEKLFF. The DNA of the CDR3 is TGCGCCAGCAGCTTGACAGGAACTAATGAAAAACTGTTTTTT.

This clone appeared once. This sequence joins TRBV19 and TRBJ2-7; no clear D gene. The germline V gene has CDR1 LNHDA and CDR2 SQIVND (reference sequence). This CDR3 region has 13 residues. The ends were cut back, 5 bases at V and 6 bases at J, with 14 bases in the middle. CDR3 in amino acids: CASSPQYASEQYF. CDR3 bases: TGTGCCAGTAGTCCCCAATATGCGTCCGAGCAGTACTTC.

This chain uses TRBV5-4 with TRBJ1-2; the match to TRBD1 covers 8 bases. Per the germline V gene, CDR1 is SGHNT and CDR2 is YYREEE (reference sequence). The CDR3 totals 16 residues. V was pared by 2 bases and J by 2 bases, with 8 bases of the junction left unmatched. This chain's CDR3 is CASSLPGTGHNYGYTF. The CDR3 DNA follows: TGTGCCAGCAGCTTACCCGGGACAGGACACAACTATGGCTACACCTTC. Complete variable domain (other parts from reference TRBV5-4 and TRBJ1-2): ETGVTQSPTHLIKTRGQQVTLRCSSQSGHNTVSWYQQALGQGPQFIFQYYREEENGRGNFPPRFSGLQFPNYSSELNVNALELDDSALYLCASSLPGTGHNYGYTFGSGTRLTVV.

V usage is TRBV7-2 and J usage is TRBJ2-3, with D tentatively TRBD2 (5 bases). Germline V CDR1 and CDR2: SGHTA, FQGNSA. The CDR3 totals 12 residues. V was shortened by 4 bases and J by 8 bases, with 10 bases between the two germline ends. This chain's CDR3 is CASSSILGTQYF. CDR3 DNA: TGTGCCAGCAGCTCCATACTAGGTACGCAGTATTTT.